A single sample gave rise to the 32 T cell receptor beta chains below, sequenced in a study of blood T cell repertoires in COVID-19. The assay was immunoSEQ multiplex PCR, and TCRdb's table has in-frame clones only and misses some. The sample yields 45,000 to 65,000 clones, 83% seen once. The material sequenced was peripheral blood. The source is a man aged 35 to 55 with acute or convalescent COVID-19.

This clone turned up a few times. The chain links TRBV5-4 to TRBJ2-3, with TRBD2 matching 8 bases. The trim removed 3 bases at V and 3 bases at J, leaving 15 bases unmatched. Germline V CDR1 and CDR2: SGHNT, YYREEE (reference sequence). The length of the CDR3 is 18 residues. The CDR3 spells CASSSVFSGGQATDTQYF. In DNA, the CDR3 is TGTGCCAGCAGCTCGGTCTTTTCGGGGGGGCAGGCGACAGATACGCAGTATTTT.

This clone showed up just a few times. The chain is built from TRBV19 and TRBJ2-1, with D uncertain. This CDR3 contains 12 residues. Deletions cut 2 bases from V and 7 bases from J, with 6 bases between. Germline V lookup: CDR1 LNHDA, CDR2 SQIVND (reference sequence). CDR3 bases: TGTGCCAGTAGTATATCCAATAATGAGCAGTTCTTC. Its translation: CASSISNNEQFF.

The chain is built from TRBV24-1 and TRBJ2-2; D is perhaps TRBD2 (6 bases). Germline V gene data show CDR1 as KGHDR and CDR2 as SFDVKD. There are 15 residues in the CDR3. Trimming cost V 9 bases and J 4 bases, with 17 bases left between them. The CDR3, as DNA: TGTGCCACCGGGGATACAATTAGCGGCACCGGGGAGCTGTTTTTT. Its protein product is CATGDTISGTGELFF.

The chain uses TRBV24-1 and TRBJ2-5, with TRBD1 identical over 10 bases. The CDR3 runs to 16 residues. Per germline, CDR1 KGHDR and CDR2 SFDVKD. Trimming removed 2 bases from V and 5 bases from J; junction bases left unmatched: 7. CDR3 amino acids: CATSDYGTGVHETQYF. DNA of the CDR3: TGTGCCACCAGTGATTACGGGACAGGGGTTCACGAGACCCAGTACTTC.

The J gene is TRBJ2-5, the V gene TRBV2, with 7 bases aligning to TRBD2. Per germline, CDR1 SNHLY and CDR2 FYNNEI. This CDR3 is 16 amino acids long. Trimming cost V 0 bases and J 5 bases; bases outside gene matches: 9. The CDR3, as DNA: TGTGCCAGCAGTGAAGCGCTTCTGACTAGCCGGGAGACCCAGTACTTC. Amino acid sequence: CASSEALLTSRETQYF.

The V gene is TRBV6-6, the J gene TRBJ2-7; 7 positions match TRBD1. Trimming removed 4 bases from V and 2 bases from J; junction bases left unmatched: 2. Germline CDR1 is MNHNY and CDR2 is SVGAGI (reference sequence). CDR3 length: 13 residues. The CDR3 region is CASSFGTAYEQYV. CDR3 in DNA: TGTGCCAGCAGTTTTGGGACAGCCTACGAGCAGTACGTC.

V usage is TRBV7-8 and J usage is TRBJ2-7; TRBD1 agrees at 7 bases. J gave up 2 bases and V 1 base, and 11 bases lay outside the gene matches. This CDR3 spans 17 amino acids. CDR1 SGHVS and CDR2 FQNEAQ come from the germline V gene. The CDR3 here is CASSLDSRTGATYEQYV. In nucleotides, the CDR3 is TGTGCCAGCAGCTTAGATTCGAGGACAGGTGCAACCTACGAGCAGTACGTC.

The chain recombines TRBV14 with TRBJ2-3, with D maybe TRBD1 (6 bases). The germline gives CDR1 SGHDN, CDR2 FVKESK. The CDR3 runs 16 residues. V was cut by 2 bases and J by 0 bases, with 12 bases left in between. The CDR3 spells CASSQKQGWSTDTQYF. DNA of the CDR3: TGTGCCAGCAGCCAAAAACAGGGCTGGAGCACAGATACGCAGTATTTT.

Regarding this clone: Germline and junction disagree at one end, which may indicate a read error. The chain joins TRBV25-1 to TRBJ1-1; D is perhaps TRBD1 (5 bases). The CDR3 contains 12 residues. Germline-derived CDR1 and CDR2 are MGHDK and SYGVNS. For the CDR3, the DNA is TGTGCCAGCAGTGACCACTTTGGGGCTATCTCCTTT. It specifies CASSDHFGAISF.

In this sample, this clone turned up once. The CDR3 spells CASSWTSPQDTQYF. The CDR3 DNA reads as TGTGCCAGCAGTTGGACTAGCCCTCAGGATACGCAGTATTTT. The genes are TRBV6-5 and TRBJ2-3; 8 bases fit TRBD2. V gave up 4 bases and J gave up 6 bases; unmatched junction bases: 6. This CDR3 is built from 14 residues. Per the germline V gene, CDR1 is MNHEY and CDR2 is SVGAGI.

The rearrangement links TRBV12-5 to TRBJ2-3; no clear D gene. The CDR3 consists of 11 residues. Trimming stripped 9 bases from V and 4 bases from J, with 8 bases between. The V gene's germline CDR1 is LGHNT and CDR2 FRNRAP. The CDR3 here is CASLEADTQYF. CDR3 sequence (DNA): TGTGCTAGCCTAGAGGCAGATACGCAGTATTTT.

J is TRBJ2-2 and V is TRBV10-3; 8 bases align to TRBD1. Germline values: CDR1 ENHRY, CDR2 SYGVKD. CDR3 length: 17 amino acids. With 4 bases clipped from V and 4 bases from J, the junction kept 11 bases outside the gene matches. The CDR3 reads CAISGKSTGVSTGELFF. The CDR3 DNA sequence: TGTGCCATCAGTGGGAAATCGACAGGGGTGAGCACCGGGGAGCTGTTTTTT.

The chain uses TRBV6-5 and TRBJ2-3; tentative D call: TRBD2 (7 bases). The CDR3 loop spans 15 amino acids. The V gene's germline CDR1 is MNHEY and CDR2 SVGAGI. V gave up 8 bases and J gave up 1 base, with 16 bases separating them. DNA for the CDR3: TGTGCCAGCCGAAGGGAGGGACACCGCACAGATACGCAGTATTTT. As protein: CASRREGHRTDTQYF.

The CDR3, as DNA: TGCGCCAGCAGCCGAGCCTTTTCGGGGACAGGGGGACTACGAGGTCCCCCCCAATACGAGCAGTACGTC. Its protein is CASSRAFSGTGGLRGPPQYEQYV. The gene calls are TRBV23-1 and TRBJ2-7; 11 bases align to TRBD1. TRBV23-1 is labeled an ORF, and its function is uncertain. This CDR3 comprises 23 residues. Trimming at V came to 6 bases and at J to 4 bases, leaving 32 bases not matched to a gene.

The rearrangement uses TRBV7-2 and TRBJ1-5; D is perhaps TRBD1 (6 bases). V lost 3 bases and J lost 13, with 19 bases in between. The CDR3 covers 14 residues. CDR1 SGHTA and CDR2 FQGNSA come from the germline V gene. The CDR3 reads CASSFELGQPPQHF. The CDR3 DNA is TGTGCCAGCAGCTTCGAACTAGGACAGCCCCCTCAGCATTTT.

The CDR3 bases are TGTGCCAGCAGCCGGACAGGGGATGGGACTGAAGCTTTCTTT. As protein: CASSRTGDGTEAFF. V gene TRBV3-1 (or the pseudogene TRBV3-2) combines with J gene TRBJ1-1, with 9 bases fitting TRBD1. CDR1 is LGHDT, CDR2 YNNKEL, per germline (reference sequence). This CDR3 spans 14 amino acids. V lost 4 bases, J lost 5 bases, and 5 bases stayed unmatched.

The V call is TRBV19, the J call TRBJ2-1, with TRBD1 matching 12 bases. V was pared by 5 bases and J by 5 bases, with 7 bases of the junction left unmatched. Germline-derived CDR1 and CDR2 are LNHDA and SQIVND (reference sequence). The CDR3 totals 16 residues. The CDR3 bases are TGTGCCAGTAGTCGCCGGGGACAGGGGGCTAACAATGAGCAGTTCTTC. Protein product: CASSRRGQGANNEQFF. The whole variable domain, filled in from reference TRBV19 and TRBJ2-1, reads DGGITQSPKYLFRKEGQNVTLSCEQNLNHDAMYWYRQDPGQGLRLIYYSQIVNDFQKGDIAEGYSVSREKKESFPLTVTSAQKNPTAFYLCASSRRGQGANNEQFFGPGTRLTVL.

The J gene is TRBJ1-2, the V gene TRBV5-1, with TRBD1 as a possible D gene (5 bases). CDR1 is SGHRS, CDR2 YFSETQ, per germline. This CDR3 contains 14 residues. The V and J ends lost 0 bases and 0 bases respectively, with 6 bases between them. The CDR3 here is CASSLDRTNYGYTF. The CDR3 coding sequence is TGCGCCAGCAGCTTGGACAGGACTAACTATGGCTACACCTTC.

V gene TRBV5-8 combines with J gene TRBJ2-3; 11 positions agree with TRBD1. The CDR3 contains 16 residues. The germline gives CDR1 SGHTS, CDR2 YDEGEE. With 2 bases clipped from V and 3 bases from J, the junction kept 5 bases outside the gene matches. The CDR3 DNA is TGTGCCAGCAGCTTAGGGACAGGGGGGTCGACAGATACGCAGTATTTT. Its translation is CASSLGTGGSTDTQYF.

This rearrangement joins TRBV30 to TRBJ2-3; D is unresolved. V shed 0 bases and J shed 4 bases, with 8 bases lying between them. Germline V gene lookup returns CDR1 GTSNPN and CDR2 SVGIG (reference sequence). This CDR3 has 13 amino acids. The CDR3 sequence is CAWSVASSDTQYF. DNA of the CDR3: TGTGCCTGGAGTGTGGCCTCTTCAGATACGCAGTATTTT.

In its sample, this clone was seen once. This CDR3 reads CASSPSGGTDTQYF. The CDR3 DNA follows: TGTGCCAGCAGTCCTAGCGGTGGCACAGATACGCAGTATTTT. This sequence joins TRBV6-5 and TRBJ2-3, with TRBD2 matching 7 bases. The CDR3 has 14 amino acids. V gave up 5 bases and J gave up 1 base; unmatched junction bases: 3. Per the germline V gene, CDR1 is MNHEY and CDR2 is SVGAGI.

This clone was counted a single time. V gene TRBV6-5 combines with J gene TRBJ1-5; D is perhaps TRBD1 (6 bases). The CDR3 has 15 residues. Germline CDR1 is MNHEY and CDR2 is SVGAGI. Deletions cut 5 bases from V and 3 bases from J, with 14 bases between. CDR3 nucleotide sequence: TGTGCCAGCAGTCCAACCCGGACAGTCAATCAGCCCCAGCATTTT. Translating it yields CASSPTRTVNQPQHF.

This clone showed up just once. CDR3 sequence (DNA): TGTGCCAGCAGTGGGGACAGGGGGCACACAGATACGCAGTATTTT. It encodes CASSGDRGHTDTQYF. The chain combines TRBV25-1 with TRBJ2-3, with 12 bases matching TRBD1. CDR3 length: 15 residues. V shed 4 bases, J shed 2 bases, and the junction held 1 base outside the gene matches. The germline V gene has CDR1 MGHDK and CDR2 SYGVNS. Together with reference TRBV25-1 and TRBJ2-3, the CDR3 gives the full variable domain: EADIYQTPRYLVIGTGKKITLECSQTMGHDKMYWYQQDPGMELHLIHYSYGVNSTEKGDLSSESTVSRIRTEHFPLTLESARPSHTSQYLCASSGDRGHTDTQYFGPGTRLTVL.

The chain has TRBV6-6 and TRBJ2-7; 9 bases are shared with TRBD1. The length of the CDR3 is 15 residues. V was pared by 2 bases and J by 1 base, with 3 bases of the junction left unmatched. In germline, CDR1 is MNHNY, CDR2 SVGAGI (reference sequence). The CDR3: CASSYGGQGSYEQYV. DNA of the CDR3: TGTGCCAGCAGTTACGGTGGACAGGGGTCCTACGAGCAGTACGTC.

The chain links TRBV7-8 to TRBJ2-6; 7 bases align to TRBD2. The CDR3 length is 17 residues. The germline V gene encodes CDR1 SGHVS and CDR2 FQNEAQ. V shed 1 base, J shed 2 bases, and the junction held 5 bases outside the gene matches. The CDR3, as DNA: TGTGCCAGCAGCTTAGGGGCTAGCGGAACTGGGGCCAACGTCCTGACTTTC. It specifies CASSLGASGTGANVLTF.

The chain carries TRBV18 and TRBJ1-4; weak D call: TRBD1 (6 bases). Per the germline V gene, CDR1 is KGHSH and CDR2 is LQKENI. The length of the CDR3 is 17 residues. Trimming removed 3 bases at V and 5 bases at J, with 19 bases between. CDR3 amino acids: CASSPIPMQGKNEKLFF. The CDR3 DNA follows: TGTGCCAGCTCACCCATCCCTATGCAGGGGAAGAATGAAAAACTGTTTTTT.

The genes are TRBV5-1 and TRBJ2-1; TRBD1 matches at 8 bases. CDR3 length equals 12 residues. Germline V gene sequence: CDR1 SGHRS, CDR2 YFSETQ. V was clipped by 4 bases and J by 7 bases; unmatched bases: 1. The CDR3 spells CASSGQGNEQFF. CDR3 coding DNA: TGCGCCAGCAGCGGACAGGGAAATGAGCAGTTCTTC.

CDR3 sequence: CASSWETGANVLTF. The DNA of the CDR3 is TGTGCCAGCAGCTGGGAGACTGGGGCCAACGTCCTGACTTTC. The chain couples TRBV7-9 to TRBJ2-6; a weak D match, TRBD2 (5 bases). The CDR3 sequence is 14 residues long. V dropped 4 bases and J dropped 2 bases, with 6 bases sitting between them. Germline values: CDR1 SEHNR, CDR2 FQNEAQ (reference sequence).

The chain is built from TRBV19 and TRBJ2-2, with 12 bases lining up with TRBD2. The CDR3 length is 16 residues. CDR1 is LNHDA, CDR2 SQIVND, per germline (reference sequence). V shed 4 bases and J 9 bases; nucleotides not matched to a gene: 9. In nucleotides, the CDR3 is TGTGCCAGTAGTACCCCTCGACTAGCGGGAGCCCGGGAGCTGTTTTTT. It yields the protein CASSTPRLAGARELFF.

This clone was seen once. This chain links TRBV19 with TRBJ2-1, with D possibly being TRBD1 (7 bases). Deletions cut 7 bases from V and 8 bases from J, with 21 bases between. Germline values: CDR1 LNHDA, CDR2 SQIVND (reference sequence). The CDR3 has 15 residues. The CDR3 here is CASNAGQPIWDEQFF. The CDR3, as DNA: TGTGCCAGTAACGCGGGACAGCCTATCTGGGATGAGCAGTTCTTC.

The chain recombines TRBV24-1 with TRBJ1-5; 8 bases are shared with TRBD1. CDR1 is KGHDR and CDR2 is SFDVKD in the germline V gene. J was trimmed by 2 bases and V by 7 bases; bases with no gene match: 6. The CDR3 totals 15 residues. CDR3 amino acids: CATSSGQGGNQPQHF. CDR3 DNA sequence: TGTGCCACCAGCTCCGGACAGGGTGGCAATCAGCCCCAGCATTTT.

CDR3 sequence reads: CASSLSGDSTYEQYV. The CDR3 coding sequence is TGTGCCAGCTCTCTGTCGGGGGACAGCACCTACGAGCAGTACGTC. The gene calls are TRBV18 and TRBJ2-7, with a tentative D call TRBD1 (7 bases). There are 15 residues in the CDR3. The V gene's germline CDR1 is KGHSH and CDR2 LQKENI. Trimming removed 6 bases at V and 2 bases at J, with 17 bases between.